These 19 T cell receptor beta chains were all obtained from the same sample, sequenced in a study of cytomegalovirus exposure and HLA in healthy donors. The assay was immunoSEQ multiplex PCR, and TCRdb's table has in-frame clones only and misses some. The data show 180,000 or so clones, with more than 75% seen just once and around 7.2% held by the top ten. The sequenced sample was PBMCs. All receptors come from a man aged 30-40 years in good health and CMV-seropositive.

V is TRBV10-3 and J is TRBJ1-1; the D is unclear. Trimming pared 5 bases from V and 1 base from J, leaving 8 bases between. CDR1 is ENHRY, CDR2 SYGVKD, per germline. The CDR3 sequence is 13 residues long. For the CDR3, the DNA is TGTGCCATCAGTCCGGCAAGGAACACTGAAGCTTTCTTT. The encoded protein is CAISPARNTEAFF.

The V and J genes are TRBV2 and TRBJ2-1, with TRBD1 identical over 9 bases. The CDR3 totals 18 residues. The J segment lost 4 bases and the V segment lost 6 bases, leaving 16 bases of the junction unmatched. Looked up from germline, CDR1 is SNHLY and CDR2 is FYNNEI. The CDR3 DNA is TGTGCCAGCAGCGCTAGACTAGAACAGGGGGCGCGGTACAATGAGCAGTTCTTC. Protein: CASSARLEQGARYNEQFF.

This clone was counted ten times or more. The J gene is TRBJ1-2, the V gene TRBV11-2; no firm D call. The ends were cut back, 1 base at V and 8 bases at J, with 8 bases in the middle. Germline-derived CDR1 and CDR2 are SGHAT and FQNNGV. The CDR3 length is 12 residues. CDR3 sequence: CASSLGEVGYTF. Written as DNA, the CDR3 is TGTGCCAGCAGCTTAGGGGAGGTGGGCTACACCTTC.

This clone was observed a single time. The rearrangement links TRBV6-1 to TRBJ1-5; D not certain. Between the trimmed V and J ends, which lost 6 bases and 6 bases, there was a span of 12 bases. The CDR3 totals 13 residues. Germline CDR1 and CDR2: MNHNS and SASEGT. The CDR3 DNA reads TGTGCCAGCAGCACCCTACCGGCTCAGCCCCAGCATTTT. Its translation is CASSTLPAQPQHF.

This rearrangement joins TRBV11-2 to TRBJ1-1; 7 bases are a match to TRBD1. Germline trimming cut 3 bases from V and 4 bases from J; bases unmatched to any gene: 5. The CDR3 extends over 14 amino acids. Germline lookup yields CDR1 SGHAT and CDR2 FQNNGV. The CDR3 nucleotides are TGTGCCAGCAGCTTGTCCAGGGGGACCACTGAAGCTTTCTTT. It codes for CASSLSRGTTEAFF.

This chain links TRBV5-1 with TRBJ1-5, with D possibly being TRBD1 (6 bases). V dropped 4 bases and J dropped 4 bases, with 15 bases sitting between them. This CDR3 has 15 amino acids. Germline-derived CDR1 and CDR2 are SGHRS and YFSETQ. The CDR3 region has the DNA TGCGCCAGCAGCCCACAGGGAGGGGAGAATCAGCCCCAGCATTTT. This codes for CASSPQGGENQPQHF.

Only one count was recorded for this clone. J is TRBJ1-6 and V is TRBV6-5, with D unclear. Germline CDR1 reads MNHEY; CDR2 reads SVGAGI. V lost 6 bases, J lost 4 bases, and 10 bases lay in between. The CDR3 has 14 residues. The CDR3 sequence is CASSPTIYNSPLHF. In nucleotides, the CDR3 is TGTGCCAGCAGCCCGACCATTTATAATTCACCCCTCCACTTT.

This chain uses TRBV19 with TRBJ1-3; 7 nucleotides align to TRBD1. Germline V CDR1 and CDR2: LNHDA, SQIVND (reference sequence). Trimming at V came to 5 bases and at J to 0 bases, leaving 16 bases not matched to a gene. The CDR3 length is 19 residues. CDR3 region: CASSPGQVWPEFSGNTIYF. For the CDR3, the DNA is TGTGCCAGTAGTCCTGGACAGGTTTGGCCCGAATTCTCTGGAAACACCATATATTTT.

The CDR3 reads CASSLLRGETQYF. The DNA of the CDR3 is TGTGCCAGCAGCTTACTACGAGGAGAGACCCAGTACTTC. V is TRBV13 and J is TRBJ2-5, with D unresolved. V lost 2 bases to trimming and J lost 4 bases, with 8 bases between them. Germline CDR1 and CDR2: PRHDT and FYEKMQ (reference sequence). The CDR3 consists of 13 residues.

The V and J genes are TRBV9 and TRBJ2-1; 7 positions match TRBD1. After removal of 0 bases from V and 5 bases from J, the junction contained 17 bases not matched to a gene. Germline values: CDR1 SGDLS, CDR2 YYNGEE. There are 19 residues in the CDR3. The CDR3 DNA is TGTGCCAGCAGCGTAGAAACTAGTAGGAAAGGGGGCACACACAATGAGCAGTTCTTC. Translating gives CASSVETSRKGGTHNEQFF.

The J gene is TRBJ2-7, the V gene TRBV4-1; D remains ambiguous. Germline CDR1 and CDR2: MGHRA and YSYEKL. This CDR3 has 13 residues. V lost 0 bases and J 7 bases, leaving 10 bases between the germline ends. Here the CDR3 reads CASSQDRWAEQYF. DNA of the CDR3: TGCGCCAGCAGCCAAGATCGGTGGGCAGAGCAGTACTTC.

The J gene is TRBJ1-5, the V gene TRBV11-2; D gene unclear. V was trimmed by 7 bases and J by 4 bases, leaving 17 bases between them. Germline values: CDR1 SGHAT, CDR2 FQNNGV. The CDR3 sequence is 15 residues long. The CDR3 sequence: CASNRPRALNQPQHF. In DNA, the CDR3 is TGTGCCAGCAACCGCCCTAGGGCGCTAAATCAGCCCCAGCATTTT. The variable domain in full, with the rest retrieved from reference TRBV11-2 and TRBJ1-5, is EAGVAQSPRYKIIEKRQSVAFWCNPISGHATLYWYQQILGQGPKLLIQFQNNGVVDDSQLPKDRFSAERLKGVDSTLKIQPAKLEDSAVYLCASNRPRALNQPQHFGDGTRLSIL.

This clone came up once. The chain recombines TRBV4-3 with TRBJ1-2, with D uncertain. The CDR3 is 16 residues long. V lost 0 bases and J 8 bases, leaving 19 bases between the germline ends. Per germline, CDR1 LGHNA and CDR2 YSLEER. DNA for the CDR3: TGCGCCAGCAGCCAAGACGAGGGTATTATTTTGGAGGGCTACACCTTC. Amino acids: CASSQDEGIILEGYTF.

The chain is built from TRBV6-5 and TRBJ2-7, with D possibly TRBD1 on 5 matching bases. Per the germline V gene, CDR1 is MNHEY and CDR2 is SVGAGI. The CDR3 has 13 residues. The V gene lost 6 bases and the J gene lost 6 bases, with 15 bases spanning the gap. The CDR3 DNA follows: TGTGCCAGCAGCAGGGTAGGCCTCGGCGAGCAGTACTTC. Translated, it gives CASSRVGLGEQYF.

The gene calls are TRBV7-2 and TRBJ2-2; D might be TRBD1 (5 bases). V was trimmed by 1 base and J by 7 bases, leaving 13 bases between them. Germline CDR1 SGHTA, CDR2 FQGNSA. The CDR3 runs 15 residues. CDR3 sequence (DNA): TGTGCCAGCAGCTTAGTTCAGGGTGCGATCGGGGAGCTGTTTTTT. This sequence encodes CASSLVQGAIGELFF. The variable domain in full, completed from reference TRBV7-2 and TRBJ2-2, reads GAGVSQSPSNKVTEKGKDVELRCDPISGHTALYWYRQSLGQGLEFLIYFQGNSAPDKSGLPSDRFSAERTGGSVSTLTIQRTQQEDSAVYLCASSLVQGAIGELFFGEGSRLTVL.

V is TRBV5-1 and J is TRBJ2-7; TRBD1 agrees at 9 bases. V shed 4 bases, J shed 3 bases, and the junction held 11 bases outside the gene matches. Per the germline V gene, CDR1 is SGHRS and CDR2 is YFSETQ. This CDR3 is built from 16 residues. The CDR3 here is CASSPSEVTGGYEQYF. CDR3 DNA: TGCGCCAGCAGCCCCTCCGAGGTGACAGGGGGCTACGAGCAGTACTTC.

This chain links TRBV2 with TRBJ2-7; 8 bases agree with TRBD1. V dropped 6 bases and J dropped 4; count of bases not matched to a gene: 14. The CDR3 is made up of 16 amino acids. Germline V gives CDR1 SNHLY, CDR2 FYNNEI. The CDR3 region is CASSETGQGRRYEQYF. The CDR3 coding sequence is TGTGCCAGCAGCGAAACCGGACAGGGTAGAAGGTACGAGCAGTACTTC.

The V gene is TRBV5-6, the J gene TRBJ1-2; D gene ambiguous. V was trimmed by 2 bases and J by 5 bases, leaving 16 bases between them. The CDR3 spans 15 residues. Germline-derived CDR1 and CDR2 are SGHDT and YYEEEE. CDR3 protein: CASSFDTAGPYGYTF. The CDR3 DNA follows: TGTGCCAGCAGCTTTGATACGGCGGGTCCTTATGGCTACACCTTC.

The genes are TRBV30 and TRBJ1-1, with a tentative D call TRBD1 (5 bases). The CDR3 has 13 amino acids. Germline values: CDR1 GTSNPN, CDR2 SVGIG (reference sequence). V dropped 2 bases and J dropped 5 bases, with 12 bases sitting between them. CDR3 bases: TGTGCCTGGAGTTCGTATAGGGGTACTGAAGCTTTCTTT. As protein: CAWSSYRGTEAFF.